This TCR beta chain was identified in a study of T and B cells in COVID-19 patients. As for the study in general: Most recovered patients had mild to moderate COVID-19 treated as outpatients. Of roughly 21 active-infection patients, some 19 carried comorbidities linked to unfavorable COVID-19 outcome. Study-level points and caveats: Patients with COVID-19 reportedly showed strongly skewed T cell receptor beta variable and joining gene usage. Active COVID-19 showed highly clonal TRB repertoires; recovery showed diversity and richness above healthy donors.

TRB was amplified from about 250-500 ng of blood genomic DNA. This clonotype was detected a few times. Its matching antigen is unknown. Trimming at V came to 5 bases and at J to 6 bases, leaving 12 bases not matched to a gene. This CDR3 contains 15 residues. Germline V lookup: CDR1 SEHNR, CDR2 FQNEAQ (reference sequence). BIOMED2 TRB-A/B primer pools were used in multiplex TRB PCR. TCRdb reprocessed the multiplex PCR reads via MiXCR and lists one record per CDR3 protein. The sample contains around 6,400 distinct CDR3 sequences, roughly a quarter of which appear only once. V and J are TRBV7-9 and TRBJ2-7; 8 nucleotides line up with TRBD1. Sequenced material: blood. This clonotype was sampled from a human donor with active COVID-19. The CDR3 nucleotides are TGTGCCAGCAGCCGAGGCGGGACAGGAAATAGCGAGCAGTACTTC. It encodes CASSRGGTGNSEQYF.